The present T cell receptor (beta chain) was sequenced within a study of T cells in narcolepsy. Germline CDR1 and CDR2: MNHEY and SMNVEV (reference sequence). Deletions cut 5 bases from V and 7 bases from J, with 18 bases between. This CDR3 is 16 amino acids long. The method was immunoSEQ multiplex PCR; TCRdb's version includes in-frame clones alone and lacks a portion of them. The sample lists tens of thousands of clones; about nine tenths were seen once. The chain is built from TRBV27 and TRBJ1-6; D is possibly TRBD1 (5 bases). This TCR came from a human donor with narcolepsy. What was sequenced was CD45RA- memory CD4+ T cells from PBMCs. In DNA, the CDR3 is TGTGCCAGCAGTCGGGCAGGGACCCTAGGCAATTCACCCCTCCACTTT. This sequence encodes CASSRAGTLGNSPLHF.